This T cell receptor beta chain was obtained from a study of blood T cell repertoires in COVID-19. As for the study in general: Samples representing acute and convalescent COVID-19 were sourced from the United States, Italy and Spain. The analysed material was cDNA or gDNA that came from T cells, B-cell-depleted T cells, or PBMCs.

Clones were sequenced by immunoSEQ multiplex PCR, and TCRdb holds only the in-frame ones, with some missing. Of under 250,000 clones listed, approximately 80% are singletons. The CDR3 totals 15 residues. Looked up from germline, CDR1 is SEHNR and CDR2 is FQNEAQ (reference sequence). Trimming took 5 bases from V and 7 from J, leaving 17 bases between them. The source of this sequence is a man of 80 years or more with acute or convalescent COVID-19. Sequenced sample: peripheral blood. The chain employs TRBV7-9 and TRBJ2-2; perhaps TRBD1 as D (6 bases). This CDR3 is CASSPIQGIGGELFF. CDR3 in DNA: TGTGCCAGCAGCCCAATCCAGGGGATTGGCGGGGAGCTGTTTTTT.